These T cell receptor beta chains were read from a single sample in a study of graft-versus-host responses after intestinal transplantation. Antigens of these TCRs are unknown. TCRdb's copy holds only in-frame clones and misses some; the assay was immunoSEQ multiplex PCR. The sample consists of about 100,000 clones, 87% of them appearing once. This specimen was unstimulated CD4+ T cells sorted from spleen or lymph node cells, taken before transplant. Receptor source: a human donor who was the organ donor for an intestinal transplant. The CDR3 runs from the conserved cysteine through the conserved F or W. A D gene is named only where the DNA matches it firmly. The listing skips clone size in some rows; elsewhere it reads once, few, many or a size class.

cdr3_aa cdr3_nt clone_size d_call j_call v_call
CAWIINGVGNEKLFF TGTGCCTGGATAATAAACGGGGTGGGTAATGAAAAACTGTTTTTT - - TRBJ1-4 TRBV30
CASSLVSTGTDTQYF TGTGCCAGCAGCTTGGTTTCAACAGGAACAGATACGCAGTATTTT - - TRBJ2-3 TRBV5-5
CASSQRLASTDTQYF TGTGCCAGCAGCCAGAGGCTAGCTAGCACAGATACGCAGTATTTT few - TRBJ2-3 TRBV7-9
CASSQDKGTSGNTIYF TGCGCCAGCAGCCAAGATAAAGGGACCTCTGGAAACACCATATATTTT once - TRBJ1-3 TRBV4-1
CASSTPRGPRTQYF TGTGCCAGCTCCACTCCACGGGGCCCCCGGACCCAGTACTTC - - TRBJ2-5 TRBV9
CAWSVLAGADTQYF TGTGCCTGGAGTGTACTAGCGGGAGCAGATACGCAGTATTTT - TRBD2 TRBJ2-3 TRBV30
CASSQSPLTNQPQHF TGTGCCAGCAGTCAATCCCCCTTGACTAATCAGCCCCAGCATTTT - - TRBJ1-5 TRBV6-5
CATSRTGPGQGRHEQFF TGCGCCACCTCCAGAACCGGCCCGGGACAGGGGAGGCATGAGCAGTTCTTC - TRBD1 TRBJ2-1 TRBV4-1
CASSRSAASNEQFF TGCGCCAGCAGCCGCTCAGCGGCATCCAATGAGCAGTTCTTC - - TRBJ2-1 TRBV4-1
CASRQNDSPYGYTF TGTGCCAGCAGGCAGAATGACAGCCCCTATGGCTACACCTTC once - TRBJ1-2 TRBV6-6
CASSEDGFAAKNIQYF TGTGCCAGCAGTGAAGACGGCTTTGCGGCCAAAAACATTCAGTACTTC - - TRBJ2-4 TRBV6-1
CASRGQGQQPQHF TGCGCCAGCAGGGGACAGGGCCAACAGCCCCAGCATTTT - TRBD1 TRBJ1-5 TRBV10-2
CASSDPGLRRNEQFF TGTGCCAGCAGTGACCCGGGACTAAGACGGAATGAGCAGTTCTTC - TRBD2 TRBJ2-1 TRBV6-4
CASSRRTSYEQYF TGTGCCAGCAGTCGCAGGACTAGTTACGAGCAGTACTTC - TRBD2 TRBJ2-7 TRBV6-1
CSVEDVWGYGYTF TGCAGCGTTGAAGATGTGTGGGGCTATGGCTACACCTTC - - TRBJ1-2 TRBV29-1